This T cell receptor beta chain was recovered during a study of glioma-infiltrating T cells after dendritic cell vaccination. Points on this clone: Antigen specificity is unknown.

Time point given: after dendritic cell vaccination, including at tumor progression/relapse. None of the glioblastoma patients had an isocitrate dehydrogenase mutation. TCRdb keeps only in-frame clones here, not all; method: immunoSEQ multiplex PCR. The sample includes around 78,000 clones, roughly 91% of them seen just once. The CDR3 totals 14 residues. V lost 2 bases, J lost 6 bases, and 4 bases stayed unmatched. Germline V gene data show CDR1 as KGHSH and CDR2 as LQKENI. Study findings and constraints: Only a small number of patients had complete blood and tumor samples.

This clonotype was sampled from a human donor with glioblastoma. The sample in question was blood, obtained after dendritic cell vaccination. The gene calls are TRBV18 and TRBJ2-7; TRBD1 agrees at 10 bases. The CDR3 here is CASSPGTGVGEQYF. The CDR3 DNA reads TGTGCCAGCTCACCAGGGACAGGGGTCGGCGAGCAGTACTTC.